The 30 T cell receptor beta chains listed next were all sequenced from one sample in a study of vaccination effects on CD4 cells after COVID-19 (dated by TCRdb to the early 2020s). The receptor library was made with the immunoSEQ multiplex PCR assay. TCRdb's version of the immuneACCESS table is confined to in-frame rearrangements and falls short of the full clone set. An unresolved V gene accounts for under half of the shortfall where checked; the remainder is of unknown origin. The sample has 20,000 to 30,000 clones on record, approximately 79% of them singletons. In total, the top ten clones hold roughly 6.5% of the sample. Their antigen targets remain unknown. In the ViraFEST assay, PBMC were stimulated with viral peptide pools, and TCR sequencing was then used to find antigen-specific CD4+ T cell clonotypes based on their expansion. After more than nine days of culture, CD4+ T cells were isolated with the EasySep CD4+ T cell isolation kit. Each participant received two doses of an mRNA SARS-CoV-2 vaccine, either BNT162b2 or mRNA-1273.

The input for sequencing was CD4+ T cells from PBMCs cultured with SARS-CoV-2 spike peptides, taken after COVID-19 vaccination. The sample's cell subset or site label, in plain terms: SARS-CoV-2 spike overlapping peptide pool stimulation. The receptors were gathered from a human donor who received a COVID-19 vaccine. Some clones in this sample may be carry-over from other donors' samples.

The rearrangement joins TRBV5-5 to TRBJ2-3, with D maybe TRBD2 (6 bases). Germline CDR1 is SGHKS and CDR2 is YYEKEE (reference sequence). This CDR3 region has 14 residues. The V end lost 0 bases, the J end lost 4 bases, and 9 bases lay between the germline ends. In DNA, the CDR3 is TGTGCCAGCAGCTTGGGGCCGGGGGCAGATACGCAGTATTTT. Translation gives CASSLGPGADTQYF.

The CDR3 DNA follows: TGTGCCAGCAGTCTAGGTCTCACTGAAGCTTTCTTT. Protein: CASSLGLTEAFF. J is TRBJ1-1 and V is TRBV11-1; no clear D. Per the germline V gene, CDR1 is SGHAT and CDR2 is FQDESV (reference sequence). Trimming took 6 bases from V and 4 from J, leaving 9 bases between them. The CDR3 contains 12 residues.

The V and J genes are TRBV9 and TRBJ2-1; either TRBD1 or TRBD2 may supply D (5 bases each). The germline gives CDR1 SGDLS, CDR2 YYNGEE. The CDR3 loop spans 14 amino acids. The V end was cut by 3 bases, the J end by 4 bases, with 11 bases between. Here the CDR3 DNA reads TGTGCCAGCAGCGAGGACGGGGCTTACAATGAGCAGTTCTTC. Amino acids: CASSEDGAYNEQFF.

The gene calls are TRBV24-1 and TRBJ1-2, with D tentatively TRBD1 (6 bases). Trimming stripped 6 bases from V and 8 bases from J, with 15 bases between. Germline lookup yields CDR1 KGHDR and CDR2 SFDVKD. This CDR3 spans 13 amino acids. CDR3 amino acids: CATSQGQYSGYTF. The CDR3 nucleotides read TGTGCCACCAGTCAAGGACAGTACTCCGGCTACACCTTC.

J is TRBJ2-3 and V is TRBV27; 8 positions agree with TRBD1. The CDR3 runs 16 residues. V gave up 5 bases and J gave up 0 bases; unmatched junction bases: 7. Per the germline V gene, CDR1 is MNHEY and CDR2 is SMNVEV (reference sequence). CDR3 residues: CASSAYRGTSTDTQYF. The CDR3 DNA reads TGTGCCAGCAGTGCCTACAGGGGGACTAGCACAGATACGCAGTATTTT.

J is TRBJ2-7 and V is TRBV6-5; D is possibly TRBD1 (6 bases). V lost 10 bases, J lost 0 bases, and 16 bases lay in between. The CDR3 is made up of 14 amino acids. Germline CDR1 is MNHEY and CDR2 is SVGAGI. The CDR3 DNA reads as TGTGCCACCCGTTGGACAGTTTCCTCCTACGAGCAGTACGTC. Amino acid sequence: CATRWTVSSYEQYV.

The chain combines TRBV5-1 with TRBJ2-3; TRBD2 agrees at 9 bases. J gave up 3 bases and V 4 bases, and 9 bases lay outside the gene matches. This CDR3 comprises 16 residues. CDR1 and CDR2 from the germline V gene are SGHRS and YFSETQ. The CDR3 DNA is TGCGCCAGCAGCCTCGGGACTAGCTACGAGACAGATACGCAGTATTTT. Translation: CASSLGTSYETDTQYF.

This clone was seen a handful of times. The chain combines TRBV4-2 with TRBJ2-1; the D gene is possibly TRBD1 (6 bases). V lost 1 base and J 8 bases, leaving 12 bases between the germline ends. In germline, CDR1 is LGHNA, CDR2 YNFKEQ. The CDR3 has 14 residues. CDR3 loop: CASSQGQVWDEQFF. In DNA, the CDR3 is TGTGCCAGCAGCCAAGGACAGGTTTGGGATGAGCAGTTCTTC.

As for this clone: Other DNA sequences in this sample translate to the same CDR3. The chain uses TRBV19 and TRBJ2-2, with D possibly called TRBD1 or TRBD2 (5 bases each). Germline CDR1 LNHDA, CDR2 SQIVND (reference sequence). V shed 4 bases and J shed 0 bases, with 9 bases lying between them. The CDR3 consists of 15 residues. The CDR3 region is CASSKGRSNTGELFF. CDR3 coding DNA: TGTGCCAGTAGTAAGGGACGGTCGAACACCGGGGAGCTGTTTTTT.

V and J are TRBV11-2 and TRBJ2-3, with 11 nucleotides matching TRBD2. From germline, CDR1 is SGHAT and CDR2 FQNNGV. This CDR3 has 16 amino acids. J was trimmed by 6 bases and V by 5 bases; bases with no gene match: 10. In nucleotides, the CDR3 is TGTGCCAGCAGCAAGAATAGCGGGGGGGCCGGTGATACGCAGTATTTT. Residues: CASSKNSGGAGDTQYF.

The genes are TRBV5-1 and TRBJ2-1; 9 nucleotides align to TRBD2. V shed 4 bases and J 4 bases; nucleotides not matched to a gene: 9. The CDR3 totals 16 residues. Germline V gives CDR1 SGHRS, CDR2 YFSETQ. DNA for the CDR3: TGCGCCAGCAGCGAAAACGCGGGACTAGCTTACAATGAGCAGTTCTTC. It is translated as CASSENAGLAYNEQFF.

CDR3 region: CASSMSWDSPLHF. CDR3 sequence (DNA): TGTGCCAGTAGTATGAGTTGGGATTCACCCCTCCACTTT. The chain joins TRBV19 to TRBJ1-6; D unclear. The ends were cut back, 3 bases at V and 8 bases at J, with 8 bases in the middle. The germline CDR1 and CDR2 sequences are LNHDA and SQIVND (reference sequence). The CDR3 contains 13 residues.

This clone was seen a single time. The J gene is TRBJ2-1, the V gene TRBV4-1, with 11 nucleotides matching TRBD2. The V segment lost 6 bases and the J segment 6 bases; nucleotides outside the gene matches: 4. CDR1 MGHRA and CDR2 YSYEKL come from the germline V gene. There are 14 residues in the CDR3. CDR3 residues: CASRLAGGINEQFF. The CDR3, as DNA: TGCGCCAGCAGGTTAGCGGGGGGGATCAATGAGCAGTTCTTC.

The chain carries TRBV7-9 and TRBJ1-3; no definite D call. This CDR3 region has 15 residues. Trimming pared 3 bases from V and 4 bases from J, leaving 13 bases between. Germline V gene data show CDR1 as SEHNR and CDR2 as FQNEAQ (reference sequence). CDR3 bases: TGTGCCAGCAGCTTCACAGCCGGCGGCGGAAACACCATATATTTT. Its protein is CASSFTAGGGNTIYF.

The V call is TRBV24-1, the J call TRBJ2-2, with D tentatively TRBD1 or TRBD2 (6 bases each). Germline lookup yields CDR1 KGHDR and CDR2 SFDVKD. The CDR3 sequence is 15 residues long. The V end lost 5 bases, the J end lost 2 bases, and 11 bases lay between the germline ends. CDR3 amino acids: CATSVSGANTGELFF. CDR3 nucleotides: TGTGCCACCAGTGTTTCGGGGGCCAACACCGGGGAGCTGTTTTTT.

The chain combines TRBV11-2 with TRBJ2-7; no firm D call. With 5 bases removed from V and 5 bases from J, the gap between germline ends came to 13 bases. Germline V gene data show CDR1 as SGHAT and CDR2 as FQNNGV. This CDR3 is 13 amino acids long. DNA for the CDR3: TGTGCCAGCAGCGGTAATGTGGTGGACGAGCAGTACGTC. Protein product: CASSGNVVDEQYV.

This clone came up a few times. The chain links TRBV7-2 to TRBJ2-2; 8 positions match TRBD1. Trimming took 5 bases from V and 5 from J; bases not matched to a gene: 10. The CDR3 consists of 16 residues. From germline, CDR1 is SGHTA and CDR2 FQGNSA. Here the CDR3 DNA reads TGTGCCAGCAGCCCCCCCAGGACAGGGTGGACCGGGGAGCTGTTTTTT. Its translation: CASSPPRTGWTGELFF.

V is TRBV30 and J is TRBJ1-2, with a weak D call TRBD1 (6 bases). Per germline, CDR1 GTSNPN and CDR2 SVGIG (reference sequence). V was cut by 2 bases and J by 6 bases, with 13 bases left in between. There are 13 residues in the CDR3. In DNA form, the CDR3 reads TGTGCCTGGAGTCCAGGACAGACTAATGGCTACACCTTC. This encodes CAWSPGQTNGYTF.

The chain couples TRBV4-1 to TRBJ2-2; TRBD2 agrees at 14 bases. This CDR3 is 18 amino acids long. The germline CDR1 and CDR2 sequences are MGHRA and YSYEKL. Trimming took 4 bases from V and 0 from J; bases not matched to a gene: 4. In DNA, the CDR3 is TGCGCCAGCAGCCTCGGACTAGCGGGGGGAACGAACACCGGGGAGCTGTTTTTT. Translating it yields CASSLGLAGGTNTGELFF.

The CDR3 bases are TGTGCCAGCAGCTTGCAACAGGGGCTGGAAAAACTGTTTTTT. It codes for CASSLQQGLEKLFF. The rearrangement uses TRBV5-5 and TRBJ1-4, with 7 bases lining up with TRBD1. The CDR3 spans 14 residues. CDR1 and CDR2 (germline): SGHKS, YYEKEE (reference sequence). The V and J ends lost 1 base and 8 bases, in that order; junction bases with no gene match: 5.

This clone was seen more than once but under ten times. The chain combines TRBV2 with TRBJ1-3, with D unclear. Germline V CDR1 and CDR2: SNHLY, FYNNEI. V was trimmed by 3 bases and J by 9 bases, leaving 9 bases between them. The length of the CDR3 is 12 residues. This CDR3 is CASSDPAGTIYF. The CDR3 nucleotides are TGTGCCAGCAGTGACCCAGCGGGCACCATATATTTT.

In DNA, the CDR3 is TGTGCCAGCAGCTCGCTCGGACTAGTCACAGATACGCAGTATTTT. Amino acids: CASSSLGLVTDTQYF. The chain carries TRBV7-2 and TRBJ2-3; 7 bases are a match to TRBD2. Germline lookup yields CDR1 SGHTA and CDR2 FQGNSA. With 4 bases clipped from V and 2 bases from J, the junction kept 6 bases outside the gene matches. The CDR3 is 15 amino acids.

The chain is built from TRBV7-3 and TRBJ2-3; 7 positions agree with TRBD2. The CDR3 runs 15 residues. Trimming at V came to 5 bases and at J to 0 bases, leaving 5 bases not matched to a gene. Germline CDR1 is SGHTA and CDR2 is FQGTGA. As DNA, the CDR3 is TGTGCCAGCAGCATGCGGGGGATGAGCACAGATACGCAGTATTTT. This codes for CASSMRGMSTDTQYF.

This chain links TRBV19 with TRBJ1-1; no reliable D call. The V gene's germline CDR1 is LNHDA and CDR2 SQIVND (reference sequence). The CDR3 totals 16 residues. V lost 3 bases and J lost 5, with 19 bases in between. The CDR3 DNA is TGTGCCAGTAGTATGCTGGGGTTAGGTAGTGTAACTGAAGCTTTCTTT. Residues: CASSMLGLGSVTEAFF.

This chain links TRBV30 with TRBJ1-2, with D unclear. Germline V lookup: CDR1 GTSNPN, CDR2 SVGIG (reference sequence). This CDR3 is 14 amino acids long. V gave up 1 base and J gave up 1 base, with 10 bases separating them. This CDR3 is CAWSGRAGNYGYTF. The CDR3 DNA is TGTGCCTGGAGTGGTCGGGCAGGTAACTATGGCTACACCTTC.

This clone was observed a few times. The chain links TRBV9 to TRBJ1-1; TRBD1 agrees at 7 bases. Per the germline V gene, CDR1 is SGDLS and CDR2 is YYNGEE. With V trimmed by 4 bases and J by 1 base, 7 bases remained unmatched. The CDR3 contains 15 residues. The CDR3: CASSTRDRQNTEAFF. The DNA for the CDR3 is TGTGCCAGCAGCACCCGGGACAGACAGAACACTGAAGCTTTCTTT.

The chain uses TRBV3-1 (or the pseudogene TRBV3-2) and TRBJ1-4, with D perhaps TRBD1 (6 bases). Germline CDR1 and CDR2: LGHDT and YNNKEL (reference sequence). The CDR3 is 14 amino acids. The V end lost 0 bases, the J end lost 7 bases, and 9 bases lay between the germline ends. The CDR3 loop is CASSQDTGSEKLFF. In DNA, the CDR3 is TGTGCCAGCAGCCAAGATACAGGGAGTGAAAAACTGTTTTTT.

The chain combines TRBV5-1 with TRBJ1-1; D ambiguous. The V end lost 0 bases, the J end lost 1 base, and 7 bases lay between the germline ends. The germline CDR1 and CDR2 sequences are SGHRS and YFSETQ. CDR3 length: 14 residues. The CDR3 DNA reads TGCGCCAGCAGCTTGGGACCGTCGAACACTGAAGCTTTCTTT. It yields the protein CASSLGPSNTEAFF.

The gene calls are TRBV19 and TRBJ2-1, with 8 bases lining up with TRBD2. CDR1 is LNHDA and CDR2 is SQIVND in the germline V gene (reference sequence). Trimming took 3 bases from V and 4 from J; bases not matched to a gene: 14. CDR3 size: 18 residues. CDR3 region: CASSIGRRRGDSYNEQFF. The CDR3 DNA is TGTGCCAGTAGTATTGGGAGAAGGCGGGGGGACTCTTACAATGAGCAGTTCTTC. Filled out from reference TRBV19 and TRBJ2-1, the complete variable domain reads DGGITQSPKYLFRKEGQNVTLSCEQNLNHDAMYWYRQDPGQGLRLIYYSQIVNDFQKGDIAEGYSVSREKKESFPLTVTSAQKNPTAFYLCASSIGRRRGDSYNEQFFGPGTRLTVL.

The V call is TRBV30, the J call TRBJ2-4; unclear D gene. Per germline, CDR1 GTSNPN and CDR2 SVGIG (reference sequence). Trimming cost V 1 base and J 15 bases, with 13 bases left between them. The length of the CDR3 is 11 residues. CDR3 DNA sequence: TGTGCCTGGAGTGCGACCGATCACCGGTACTTC. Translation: CAWSATDHRYF.